This is a list of T cell receptor beta chains from one sample in a study of blood T cell repertoires in COVID-19. TCRdb's copy holds only in-frame clones and misses some; the assay was immunoSEQ multiplex PCR. The sample contains 200,000 to 250,000 clones, around nine tenths of which appear only once. The sequencing input was peripheral blood. These receptors were collected from a man between 60 and 75 years old who had recovered from COVID-19. CDR3s include the opening cysteine and the closing phenylalanine or tryptophan.

CDR3 length	V gene	J gene	CDR3 protein
15	TRBV6-5	TRBJ1-1	CASTPKSAGAREAFF
16	TRBV7-6	TRBJ2-3	CASSLGSGVRTDTQYF
13	TRBV24-1	TRBJ1-2	CATSPGQNYGYTF
14	TRBV28	TRBJ1-2	CASSRDSFTGGYTF
17	TRBV7-2	TRBJ1-5	CASSQQKTLTGNQPQHF
15	TRBV7-2	TRBJ2-7	CASSLQTGANYEQYF
15	TRBV19	TRBJ2-7	CASRPTGASGYEQYF
14	TRBV18	TRBJ2-3	CASSQAPGADTQYF
14	TRBV11-3	TRBJ2-1	CASSPGSSYNEQFF
14	TRBV15	TRBJ1-1	CATSQARANTEAFF
12	TRBV28	TRBJ1-1	CASVSIGTEAFF
15	TRBV5-1	TRBJ1-6	CASSPAEGPGSPLHF
14	TRBV5-1	TRBJ2-1	CASSLEREGNEQFF
14	TRBV28	TRBJ1-4	CASRSPQGNEKLFF
15	TRBV19	TRBJ2-7	CASRKGSGAPYEQYF
13	TRBV3-1/TRBV3-2	TRBJ2-7	CASSPRTSDEQYF
14	TRBV5-4	TRBJ2-1	CASTTGTGGNEQFF
16	TRBV5-1	TRBJ1-1	CASSLGSRAGDPEAFF
16	TRBV7-2	TRBJ2-1	CASSLQGTGGYNEQFF
15	TRBV10-3	TRBJ2-7	CAISEFGQGQAEQYF